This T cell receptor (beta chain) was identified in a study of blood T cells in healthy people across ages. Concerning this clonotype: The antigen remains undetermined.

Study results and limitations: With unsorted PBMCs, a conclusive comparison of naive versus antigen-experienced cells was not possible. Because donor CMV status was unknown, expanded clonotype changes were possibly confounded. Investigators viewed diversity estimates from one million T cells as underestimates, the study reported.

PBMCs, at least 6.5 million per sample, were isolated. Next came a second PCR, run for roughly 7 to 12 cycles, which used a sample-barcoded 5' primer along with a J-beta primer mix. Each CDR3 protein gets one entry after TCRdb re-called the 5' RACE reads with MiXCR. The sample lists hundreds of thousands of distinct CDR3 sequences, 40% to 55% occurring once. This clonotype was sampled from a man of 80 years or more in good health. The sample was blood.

CDR3 amino acids: CATSRDVRGDYGYTF. Written as DNA, the CDR3 is TGTGCCACCAGCAGAGATGTACGGGGGGACTATGGCTACACCTTC. The chain recombines TRBV15 with TRBJ1-2; D is possibly TRBD1 (5 bases). V was pared by 0 bases and J by 3 bases, with 11 bases between. The length of the CDR3 is 15 residues. CDR1 and CDR2 (germline): LNHNV, YYDKDF (reference sequence).